This T cell receptor beta chain was documented in a study of Tregs in tolerant kidney transplant recipients. Study-level information: Related graft donors supplied nonmyeloablative bone marrow transplants, and mixed chimerism was transient.

This CDR3 has 16 amino acids. Germline V gene sequence: CDR1 SGDLS, CDR2 YYNGEE. J was trimmed by 1 base and V by 3 bases; bases with no gene match: 7. After 6 days with irradiated graft donor PBMCs, CFSE-labeled recipient PBMCs were FACS-sorted. Profiled with immunoSEQ multiplex PCR; TCRdb holds only in-frame clones, not every one. The specimen's table records about 2,900 clones. Turning to this clone: Its target is not known. The CDR3 goes on 3 residues after the read ends, and that part is filled in from the germline J gene.

Findings and limits, study-wide: Biological reproducibility was not directly addressed, but technical replication error appeared minimal.

The specimen was CD8+ T cells from blood cultured with allogeneic cells, collected before the transplant. J is TRBJ2-1 and V is TRBV9, with 7 bases matching TRBD1. The receptor comes from a human patient who received a combined kidney and bone marrow transplant. CDR3 in amino acids: CASSGLGGGSYNEQFF. CDR3 DNA (partial): TGTGCCAGCAGCGGCCTAGGGGGCGGGTCCTACAATGAG.